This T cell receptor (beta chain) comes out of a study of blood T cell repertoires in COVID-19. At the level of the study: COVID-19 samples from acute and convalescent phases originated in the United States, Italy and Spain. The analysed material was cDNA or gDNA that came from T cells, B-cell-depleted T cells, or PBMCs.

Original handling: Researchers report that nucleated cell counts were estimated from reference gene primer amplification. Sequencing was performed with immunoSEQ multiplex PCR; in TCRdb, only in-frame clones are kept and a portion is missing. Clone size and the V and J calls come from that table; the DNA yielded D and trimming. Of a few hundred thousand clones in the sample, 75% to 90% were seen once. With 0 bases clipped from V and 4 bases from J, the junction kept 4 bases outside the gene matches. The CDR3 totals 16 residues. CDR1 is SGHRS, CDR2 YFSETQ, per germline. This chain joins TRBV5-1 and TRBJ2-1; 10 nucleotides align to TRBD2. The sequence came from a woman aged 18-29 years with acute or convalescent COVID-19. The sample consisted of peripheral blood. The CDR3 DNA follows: TGCGCCAGCAGCTTGGCGAGTAGCGGGAGGTACAATGAGCAGTTCTTC. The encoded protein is CASSLASSGRYNEQFF.